This TCR beta chain was sequenced during a study of T cells in Graves' hyperthyroidism and ophthalmopathy. Study context: Staff took peripheral blood when the initial diagnosis was made, before any treatment began. Points from the study as a whole: Ophthalmopathy was told apart from stable hyperthyroidism by a 13 V-J model.

CDR3 length: 15 residues. J was trimmed by 1 base and V by 6 bases; bases with no gene match: 5. The table lists this clonotype with a few counts. Its specificity is not known. Amplification of TCR beta CDR3 regions used RNA as the template. An initial round of RT-PCR targeting the TCR CDR3 relied on the HTBI primer set. Via MiXCR, TCRdb re-called the multiplex PCR reads, giving one row per CDR3 protein. The data contain around 600,000 distinct CDR3 sequences, more than 14% of them singletons. The clonotype comes from a woman in her forties or fifties with Graves' ophthalmopathy. The chain uses TRBV12-3 or TRBV12-4 and TRBJ2-3, with TRBD1 matching 9 bases. The specimen was blood. In nucleotides, the CDR3 is TGTGCCAGCAGCGGGACAGGGAACGGCACAGATACGCAGTATTTT. Its protein product is CASSGTGNGTDTQYF.